This entry features one T cell receptor beta chain sequence. Using immunoSEQ multiplex PCR, the repertoire was profiled, and TCRdb retains in-frame clones only, with some absent. This repertoire shows roughly 150,000 clones, under 90% found once; its top ten account for under 4.5%. This sample was included in a study of cytomegalovirus exposure and HLA in healthy donors. Germline V gene lookup returns CDR1 SGHRS and CDR2 YFSETQ. The CDR3 length is 15 residues. Between the trimmed V and J ends, which lost 0 bases and 5 bases, there was a span of 11 bases. The sequenced material came from PBMCs. The source of this sequence is a man younger than 35 in good health and CMV-seropositive. The rearrangement links TRBV5-1 to TRBJ1-4, with a tentative D call TRBD1 (6 bases). The CDR3 DNA is TGCGCCAGCAGCTTGGGAACAGGGTGGAATGAAAAACTGTTTTTT. It is translated as CASSLGTGWNEKLFF.